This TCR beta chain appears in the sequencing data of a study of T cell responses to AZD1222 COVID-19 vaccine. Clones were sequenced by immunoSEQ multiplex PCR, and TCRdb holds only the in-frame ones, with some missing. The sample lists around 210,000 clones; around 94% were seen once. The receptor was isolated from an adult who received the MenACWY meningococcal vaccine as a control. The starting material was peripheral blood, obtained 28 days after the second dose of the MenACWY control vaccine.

This CDR3 is CASSQGPGQNYGYTF. The CDR3 DNA sequence: TGTGCCAGCAGCCAAGGCCCGGGACAGAACTATGGCTACACCTTC. V usage is TRBV3-1 (or the pseudogene TRBV3-2) and J usage is TRBJ1-2; 7 positions match TRBD1. Germline V gene data show CDR1 as LGHDT and CDR2 as YNNKEL (reference sequence). The CDR3 length is 15 residues. V lost 1 base to trimming and J lost 2 bases; unmatched junction nucleotides: 4.